The 14 T cell receptor beta chains below all came from one sample that was sequenced in a study of CD8 T cells in ankylosing spondylitis. Each CDR3 protein is one row after TCRdb ran MiXCR on the 5' RACE reads. The sample lists over 60,000 distinct CDR3 sequences, less than 6% occurring once. Specimen: blood, either unsorted or a sorted T cell fraction (not recorded which). These receptors were taken from a male donor with ankylosing spondylitis or in good health (not recorded which).

This clonotype was seen only once. V gene TRBV7-4 combines with J gene TRBJ1-4; 9 nucleotides agree with TRBD1. CDR3 length: 18 amino acids. V dropped 11 bases and J dropped 8; count of bases not matched to a gene: 24. From germline, CDR1 is SGHVT and CDR2 SQSDAQ. The CDR3 loop reads CACCQVPGQGDDGEKLFF. The CDR3 DNA follows: TGTGCCTGCTGCCAAGTCCCGGGACAGGGAGACGATGGAGAAAAACTGTTTTTT.

Ten or more counts support this clonotype. V gene TRBV5-1 combines with J gene TRBJ2-3; 7 bases map to TRBD1. The CDR3 is made up of 15 amino acids. CDR1 is SGHRS and CDR2 is YFSETQ in the germline V gene. Trimming removed 3 bases from V and 2 bases from J; junction bases left unmatched: 6. DNA for the CDR3: TGCGCCAGCAGCTACATTGGGACAGACACAGATACGCAGTATTTT. This encodes CASSYIGTDTDTQYF.

This clonotype was seen ten or more times. The chain employs TRBV6-5 and TRBJ1-6; tentative D call: TRBD1 (5 bases). The length of the CDR3 is 15 residues. Germline CDR1 and CDR2: MNHEY and SVGAGI. V lost 0 bases and J lost 7, with 10 bases in between. The CDR3: CASSYSVRENSPLHF. In DNA, the CDR3 is TGTGCCAGCAGTTACTCGGTCAGGGAGAATTCACCCCTCCACTTT.

This clonotype showed up many times. CDR3 nucleotide sequence: TGTGCCAGCAGCTTATCGGGACAGGGGGACGAGCAGTACTTC. Its protein is CASSLSGQGDEQYF. This rearrangement joins TRBV7-3 to TRBJ2-7; TRBD1 matches at 11 bases. The CDR3 loop spans 14 amino acids. V was clipped by 2 bases and J by 5 bases; unmatched bases: 2. CDR1 SGHTA and CDR2 FQGTGA come from the germline V gene.

This clonotype was seen at least ten times. As DNA, the CDR3 is TGCAGCTTCCTTAGCGGGGCGAACACCGGGGAGCTGTTTTTT. Translating gives CSFLSGANTGELFF. The J gene is TRBJ2-2, the V gene TRBV29-1; 8 bases map to TRBD2. V was clipped by 8 bases and J by 0 bases; unmatched bases: 5. Germline assignment: CDR1 SQVTM and CDR2 ANQGSEA. CDR3 length equals 14 residues.

This clonotype was seen only a few times. V is TRBV7-2 and J is TRBJ2-1, with D unresolved. Trimming cost V 6 bases and J 13 bases, with 16 bases left between them. The V gene's germline CDR1 is SGHTA and CDR2 FQGNSA. The CDR3 runs 12 residues. CDR3 DNA: TGTGCCAGCAGGGGTTCTAGTCAGAGACAGTTCTTC. It is translated as CASRGSSQRQFF.

This clonotype was detected many times. V and J are TRBV10-3 and TRBJ1-2, with 11 bases lining up with TRBD1. V gave up 6 bases and J gave up 3 bases; unmatched junction bases: 6. The germline CDR1 and CDR2 sequences are ENHRY and SYGVKD. The CDR3 has 15 amino acids. The CDR3 DNA reads as TGTGCCATCAGCACGGGACAGGGGGTTGACTATGGCTACACCTTC. It encodes CAISTGQGVDYGYTF.

This clonotype came up many times. This chain links TRBV24-1 with TRBJ1-1, with D perhaps TRBD1 (6 bases). V lost 4 bases to trimming and J lost 7 bases, with 12 bases between them. The CDR3 spans 13 residues. CDR1 KGHDR and CDR2 SFDVKD come from the germline V gene. The chain's CDR3 is CATSDLGTHEAFF. The CDR3, as DNA: TGTGCCACCAGTGACCTTGGGACACATGAAGCTTTCTTT.

In this sample, this clonotype turned up many times. The chain has TRBV28 and TRBJ2-7, with a tentative D call TRBD1 (6 bases). The germline V and J ends were trimmed by 6 bases and 4 bases, with 13 bases remaining between them. This CDR3 contains 13 residues. Germline V gene lookup returns CDR1 MDHEN and CDR2 SYDVKM. The DNA of the CDR3 is TGTGCCAGCAGCCATGAAGGGGGTTACGAGCAGTACTTC. Translation: CASSHEGGYEQYF.

This clonotype was picked up many times. The chain is built from TRBV7-8 and TRBJ2-5, with a tentative D call TRBD1 (6 bases). The V end was cut by 3 bases, the J end by 5 bases, with 16 bases between. This CDR3 has 15 residues. Germline V gene lookup returns CDR1 SGHVS and CDR2 FQNEAQ. The CDR3: CASSFILQGWETQYF. As DNA, the CDR3 is TGTGCCAGCAGCTTTATTTTACAGGGCTGGGAGACCCAGTACTTC. The whole variable domain, remainder taken from reference TRBV7-8 and TRBJ2-5, is GAGVSQSPRYKVAKRGQDVALRCDPISGHVSLFWYQQALGQGPEFLTYFQNEAQLDKSGLPSDRFFAERPEGSVSTLKIQRTQQEDSAVYLCASSFILQGWETQYFGPGTRLLVL.

This clonotype was counted ten times or more. This sequence joins TRBV7-6 and TRBJ1-1; no clear D. The CDR3 totals 13 residues. Germline V CDR1 and CDR2: SGHVS, FNYEAQ. The V end lost 5 bases, the J end lost 1 base, and 8 bases lay between the germline ends. The CDR3 spells CASSVGRNTEAFF. The CDR3 region has the DNA TGTGCCAGCAGCGTCGGGAGGAACACTGAAGCTTTCTTT.

As concerns this clonotype: A much larger clone is a single base away; this may be a read error. The chain employs TRBV20-1 and TRBJ2-7, with 8 bases that match TRBD2. V shed 4 bases, J shed 5 bases, and the junction held 4 bases outside the gene matches. This CDR3 has 12 amino acids. The V gene's germline CDR1 is DFQATT and CDR2 SNEGSKA (reference sequence). The CDR3 here is CSAKAGDNEQYF. In nucleotides, the CDR3 is TGCAGTGCTAAAGCGGGGGACAACGAGCAGTACTTC.

The rearrangement links TRBV3-1 to TRBJ1-2; D is uncertain. Germline loops: CDR1 LGHDT, CDR2 YNNKEL (reference sequence). The CDR3 runs to 15 residues. V lost 10 bases and J lost 4, with 22 bases in between. The CDR3 DNA follows: TGTGCCACCTCCCCTCGGGAGGGAATGAGCTATGGCTACACCTTC. It translates to CATSPREGMSYGYTF.

This clonotype was counted ten times or more. The V call is TRBV12-3 or TRBV12-4, the J call TRBJ1-6, with D unclear. V was shortened by 3 bases and J by 8 bases, with 8 bases between the two germline ends. The CDR3 totals 13 residues. CDR3 nucleotides: TGTGCCAGCAGTTTTATGGCAGATTCACCCCTCCACTTT. Protein: CASSFMADSPLHF.